The clone carrying this T cell receptor (beta chain) has a single count. This sample is drawn from a study of OX40 agonist ivuxolimab in advanced cancers. For the study at large: Treatment of patients was with ivuxolimab, an agonistic anti-OX40 (CD134) antibody. Of the patients, three showed partial responses, one with hepatocellular carcinoma and two with cutaneous melanoma.

Assay: immunoSEQ multiplex PCR; the TCRdb copy retains only in-frame clones and omits some. The sample lists about 94,000 clones; around 91% were seen once. This CDR3 comprises 14 residues. Trimming took off 2 bases at V and 8 bases at J, with 15 bases between the two ends. Germline V gene lookup returns CDR1 SGHVS and CDR2 FNYEAQ. Sequenced here: CD4+ or CD8+ T cells sorted from blood, sampled in a trial of the OX40 agonist ivuxolimab. This receptor was identified in an adult with an advanced solid tumor such as melanoma, head and neck, liver or kidney cancer. V gene TRBV7-6 combines with J gene TRBJ2-5, with D perhaps TRBD1 or TRBD2 (6 bases each). CDR3 region: CASSLRAGEDTQYF. The CDR3 DNA sequence: TGTGCCAGCAGCTTAAGGGCAGGGGAGGATACCCAGTACTTC.